The 30 T cell receptor beta chains in this list originate from one sample, sequenced in a study of PD-1 blockade in classical Hodgkin lymphoma. Libraries were prepared by immunoSEQ multiplex PCR; TCRdb keeps only in-frame clonotypes and omits some of them. This table holds roughly 40,000 clones, over 70% found once. All trial patients relapsed after autologous stem cell transplantation. This specimen consisted of peripheral blood mononuclear cells (PBMCs), obtained at baseline. The origin of the receptors is a human donor with classical Hodgkin lymphoma.

This rearrangement joins TRBV27 to TRBJ2-7; TRBD1 is a possible D gene (6 bases). V lost 6 bases to trimming and J lost 6 bases, with 12 bases between them. The germline CDR1 and CDR2 sequences are MNHEY and SMNVEV (reference sequence). The CDR3 consists of 12 residues. The CDR3, as DNA: TGTGCCAGCAGGGACAGCTTCGCCGAGCAGTACTTC. Translation: CASRDSFAEQYF.

In its sample, this clone ranks as medium-sized (0.01 to 0.1%). The V gene is TRBV7-9, the J gene TRBJ1-1; 8 bases match TRBD1. V dropped 8 bases and J dropped 7; count of bases not matched to a gene: 9. Germline CDR1 reads SEHNR; CDR2 reads FQNEAQ (reference sequence). This CDR3 region has 13 residues. The chain's CDR3 is CASGAGTGFEAFF. In DNA form, the CDR3 reads TGTGCCAGCGGCGCGGGGACAGGATTTGAAGCTTTCTTT.

The V call is TRBV7-2, the J call TRBJ1-1; no clear D. The V and J ends lost 5 bases and 0 bases respectively, with 13 bases between them. There are 15 residues in the CDR3. CDR1 is SGHTA, CDR2 FQGNSA, per germline. CDR3 sequence reads: CASSRTFSLNTEAFF. In DNA, the CDR3 is TGTGCCAGCAGCCGGACTTTTTCCCTGAACACTGAAGCTTTCTTT.

This clone was seen once. The V gene is TRBV10-3, the J gene TRBJ2-1, with D unresolved. The germline V gene has CDR1 ENHRY and CDR2 SYGVKD. Trimming stripped 3 bases from V and 6 bases from J, with 12 bases between. The CDR3 spans 14 residues. CDR3 DNA: TGTGCCATCAGTGAATTTGTGCTCCCCAATGAGCAGTTCTTC. The encoded protein is CAISEFVLPNEQFF.

The chain links TRBV5-6 to TRBJ2-1; no definite D call. The germline V gene encodes CDR1 SGHDT and CDR2 YYEEEE. The CDR3 sequence is 11 residues long. V lost 1 base to trimming and J lost 11 bases, with 7 bases between them. The CDR3, as DNA: TGTGCCAGCAGCTTGTGGCGGCAGCAGTTCTTC. It is translated as CASSLWRQQFF.

The rearrangement joins TRBV7-9 to TRBJ2-2; the match to TRBD1 covers 10 bases. The J segment lost 6 bases and the V segment lost 9 bases, leaving 4 bases of the junction unmatched. Per the germline V gene, CDR1 is SEHNR and CDR2 is FQNEAQ (reference sequence). This CDR3 comprises 13 residues. The chain's CDR3 is CARRDRGAGELFF. The CDR3, as DNA: TGTGCCAGACGGGACAGGGGAGCCGGGGAGCTGTTTTTT.

The chain couples TRBV5-5 to TRBJ2-2; 7 nucleotides line up with TRBD1. Trimming at V came to 5 bases and at J to 1 base, leaving 5 bases not matched to a gene. Germline V gene lookup returns CDR1 SGHKS and CDR2 YYEKEE (reference sequence). This CDR3 has 15 amino acids. The CDR3 region is CASRVRTGNTGELFF. The CDR3 nucleotides are TGTGCCAGCAGAGTCCGGACAGGGAACACCGGGGAGCTGTTTTTT.

This clone was seen a single time. The CDR3: CASRSGGAYNEQFF. In DNA, the CDR3 is TGTGCCAGCAGAAGCGGGGGGGCTTACAATGAGCAGTTCTTC. This chain joins TRBV5-4 and TRBJ2-1; 10 nucleotides line up with TRBD2. This CDR3 is 14 amino acids long. Germline V lookup: CDR1 SGHNT, CDR2 YYREEE (reference sequence). After removal of 5 bases from V and 4 bases from J, the junction contained 3 bases not matched to a gene.

The chain links TRBV2 to TRBJ2-3; D remains unclear. CDR1 and CDR2 (germline): SNHLY, FYNNEI. The V gene lost 8 bases and the J gene lost 7 bases, with 13 bases spanning the gap. The length of the CDR3 is 12 residues. The CDR3: CASRVTVYTQYF. CDR3 bases: TGTGCCAGCCGGGTGACTGTTTATACGCAGTATTTT.

The rearrangement links TRBV7-2 to TRBJ2-3; TRBD2 agrees at 8 bases. This CDR3 has 15 amino acids. Germline trimming cut 1 base from V and 4 bases from J; bases unmatched to any gene: 4. Germline-derived CDR1 and CDR2 are SGHTA and FQGNSA. CDR3 DNA: TGTGCCAGCAGCTTAGTTAGCGGGAAATCAGATACGCAGTATTTT. Translating gives CASSLVSGKSDTQYF.

The V and J genes are TRBV7-6 and TRBJ2-7; no firm D call. The germline V and J ends were trimmed by 5 bases and 4 bases, with 15 bases remaining between them. CDR3 length equals 14 residues. The germline CDR1 and CDR2 sequences are SGHVS and FNYEAQ. CDR3 region: CASSPRRWDYEQYF. The CDR3 bases are TGTGCCAGCAGCCCCCGCCGTTGGGATTACGAGCAGTACTTC.

Comments on this clone: An end of the junction does not agree with germline; a read error may underlie this. The CDR3 is CASSRPGLAEYGQYF. CDR3 in DNA: TGTGCCAGTAGCAGACCGGGACTAGCGGAGTACGGGCAGTACTTC. This chain connects TRBV19 to TRBJ2-7; TRBD2 matches at 11 bases. This CDR3 has 15 residues. Germline assignment: CDR1 LNHDA and CDR2 SQIVND (reference sequence).

The chain links TRBV6-5 to TRBJ2-7; D gene ambiguous. Trimming stripped 0 bases from V and 7 bases from J, with 16 bases between. The CDR3 loop spans 15 amino acids. Germline V lookup: CDR1 MNHEY, CDR2 SVGAGI. The chain's CDR3 is CASSYSAGAFLEQYF. The CDR3 DNA reads as TGTGCCAGCAGTTACTCGGCAGGAGCCTTTTTGGAGCAGTACTTC.

J is TRBJ1-4 and V is TRBV7-9, with D maybe TRBD1 (5 bases). Germline CDR1 and CDR2: SEHNR and FQNEAQ (reference sequence). The V end lost 2 bases, the J end lost 7 bases, and 8 bases lay between the germline ends. The CDR3 totals 13 residues. The DNA for the CDR3 is TGTGCCAGCAGCTTAAACGGGGGTGAAAAACTGTTTTTT. Translating gives CASSLNGGEKLFF.

The chain is built from TRBV4-1 and TRBJ2-7; 10 bases agree with TRBD1. The germline gives CDR1 MGHRA, CDR2 YSYEKL. CDR3 length: 15 residues. V shed 2 bases and J 2 bases; nucleotides not matched to a gene: 3. The DNA of the CDR3 is TGCGCCAGCAGCCAATCCGGGACAGGGGCCTACGAGCAGTACTTC. Protein product: CASSQSGTGAYEQYF.

The chain recombines TRBV15 with TRBJ2-1; either TRBD1 or TRBD2 may fit D (5 bases each). Trimming shortened V by 0 bases and J by 4 bases, and 10 bases separated the two germline ends. The germline gives CDR1 LNHNV, CDR2 YYDKDF (reference sequence). The CDR3 runs 15 residues. The CDR3 spells CATSRDRERYNEQFF. In DNA, the CDR3 is TGTGCCACCAGCAGAGACAGGGAGAGGTACAATGAGCAGTTCTTC. Looking up the rest from reference TRBV15 and TRBJ2-1 gives the full variable domain: DAMVIQNPRYQVTQFGKPVTLSCSQTLNHNVMYWYQQKSSQAPKLLFHYYDKDFNNEADTPDNFQSRRPNTSFCFLDIRSPGLGDTAMYLCATSRDRERYNEQFFGPGTRLTVL.

This clone was seen only once. This chain connects TRBV19 to TRBJ1-2; weak D call: TRBD1 (6 bases). The CDR3 consists of 13 residues. The germline V gene encodes CDR1 LNHDA and CDR2 SQIVND (reference sequence). V lost 3 bases and J 9 bases, leaving 14 bases between the germline ends. The CDR3 DNA sequence: TGTGCCAGTAGTATCCCTACCGACAGGAGCTACACCTTC. This translates into CASSIPTDRSYTF.

This chain joins TRBV6-6 and TRBJ1-6, with TRBD1 identical over 7 bases. The CDR3 spans 14 residues. Losses at the gene ends were 6 bases for V and 8 bases for J; bases not matched to a gene: 7. CDR1 MNHNY and CDR2 SVGAGI come from the germline V gene (reference sequence). CDR3 loop: CASSYRGRDSPLHF. The CDR3 bases are TGTGCCAGCAGCTACAGGGGTAGGGATTCACCCCTCCACTTT.

The chain carries TRBV7-6 and TRBJ2-6; 7 nucleotides agree with TRBD1. CDR1 and CDR2 from the germline V gene are SGHVS and FNYEAQ. This CDR3 region has 16 residues. The ends lost 5 bases at V and 1 base at J; junction bases unmatched: 5. CDR3 nucleotides: TGTGCCAGCAGCAGCAGGGGGATATCTGGGGCCAACGTCCTGACTTTC. It is translated as CASSSRGISGANVLTF.

The count of this clone is one. The chain uses TRBV5-1 and TRBJ2-1, with 11 positions matching TRBD2. This CDR3 is built from 15 residues. Germline values: CDR1 SGHRS, CDR2 YFSETQ. V lost 1 base to trimming and J lost 4 bases; unmatched junction nucleotides: 1. Here the CDR3 DNA reads TGCGCCAGCAGCTTGACTAGCGGGAGTTACAATGAGCAGTTCTTC. This encodes CASSLTSGSYNEQFF.

This CDR3 is CASSPQGTFYEQYF. The DNA of the CDR3 is TGTGCCAGCTCACCGCAAGGGACCTTCTACGAGCAGTACTTC. The chain is built from TRBV18 and TRBJ2-7, with D tentatively TRBD1 or TRBD2 (5 bases each). The V gene's germline CDR1 is KGHSH and CDR2 LQKENI. Trimming left V 3 bases short and J 3 bases short, with 12 bases between. CDR3 length: 14 residues.

This sequence joins TRBV18 and TRBJ2-5; D call uncertain. The CDR3 sequence is 14 residues long. The V end was cut by 2 bases, the J end by 1 base, with 8 bases between. Germline CDR1 is KGHSH and CDR2 is LQKENI. The CDR3 nucleotides are TGTGCCAGCTCACCAGGCAGATTCCAAGAGACCCAGTACTTC. Encoded protein: CASSPGRFQETQYF.

The J gene is TRBJ1-6, the V gene TRBV10-3; 7 bases match TRBD1. After removal of 9 bases from V and 7 bases from J, the junction contained 6 bases not matched to a gene. This CDR3 has 13 residues. Looked up from germline, CDR1 is ENHRY and CDR2 is SYGVKD. As DNA, the CDR3 is TGTGCCATATCCGGGACAGTAAATTCACCCCTCCACTTT. Its translation is CAISGTVNSPLHF.

The rearrangement uses TRBV12-5 and TRBJ2-2; no clear D. V lost 0 bases and J lost 8, with 13 bases in between. Germline V gene data show CDR1 as LGHNT and CDR2 as FRNRAP. The CDR3 has 15 residues. CDR3 region: CASGLVTNPPGELFF. The CDR3 DNA reads as TGTGCTAGTGGTTTGGTGACGAATCCACCGGGGGAGCTGTTTTTT.

The chain couples TRBV11-1 to TRBJ1-6, with D possibly matching TRBD1 (6 bases). V lost 4 bases and J 3 bases, leaving 13 bases between the germline ends. The CDR3 contains 16 residues. Germline-derived CDR1 and CDR2 are SGHAT and FQDESV (reference sequence). Here the CDR3 DNA reads TGTGCCAGCAGCTCCGATACAGGGTTCTATAATTCACCCCTCCACTTT. Translated, it gives CASSSDTGFYNSPLHF.

V usage is TRBV2 and J usage is TRBJ2-1; a weak D match, TRBD1 (5 bases). CDR3 length equals 13 residues. CDR1 is SNHLY and CDR2 is FYNNEI in the germline V gene. V gave up 6 bases and J gave up 5 bases, with 11 bases separating them. CDR3 coding DNA: TGTGCCAGCAGATTCGACAGAGACAATGAGCAGTTCTTC. Translation: CASRFDRDNEQFF.

This clone was observed a single time. V is TRBV4-1 and J is TRBJ2-5; possibly TRBD1 for D (6 bases). The ends were cut back, 1 base at V and 0 bases at J, with 9 bases in the middle. This CDR3 comprises 15 residues. CDR1 is MGHRA, CDR2 YSYEKL, per germline. The CDR3 nucleotides read TGCGCCAGCAGCCAAGCCTACAGGGACCAAGAGACCCAGTACTTC. This codes for CASSQAYRDQETQYF.

The chain links TRBV19 to TRBJ1-5; 7 bases align to TRBD1. There are 19 residues in the CDR3. V gave up 2 bases and J gave up 3 bases; unmatched junction bases: 16. The germline CDR1 and CDR2 sequences are LNHDA and SQIVND (reference sequence). CDR3 nucleotide sequence: TGTGCCAGTAGTATAAGGGGGCGTGGGGGCCCAATGGACAATCAGCCCCAGCATTTT. It specifies CASSIRGRGGPMDNQPQHF.

The V call is TRBV4-2, the J call TRBJ2-7, with D uncertain. With 1 base removed from V and 6 bases from J, the gap between germline ends came to 7 bases. The germline CDR1 and CDR2 sequences are LGHNA and YNFKEQ. There are 12 residues in the CDR3. CDR3 protein: CASSQGWGEQYF. CDR3 nucleotide sequence: TGTGCCAGCAGCCAAGGGTGGGGCGAGCAGTACTTC.

This clone has only one observation. The J gene is TRBJ2-3, the V gene TRBV5-4, with D uncertain. V was pared by 0 bases and J by 2 bases, with 10 bases between. The CDR3 runs to 15 residues. CDR1 is SGHNT and CDR2 is YYREEE in the germline V gene (reference sequence). The CDR3 DNA is TGTGCCAGCAGCTTGGGACTTTACGACACAGATACGCAGTATTTT. This codes for CASSLGLYDTDTQYF.